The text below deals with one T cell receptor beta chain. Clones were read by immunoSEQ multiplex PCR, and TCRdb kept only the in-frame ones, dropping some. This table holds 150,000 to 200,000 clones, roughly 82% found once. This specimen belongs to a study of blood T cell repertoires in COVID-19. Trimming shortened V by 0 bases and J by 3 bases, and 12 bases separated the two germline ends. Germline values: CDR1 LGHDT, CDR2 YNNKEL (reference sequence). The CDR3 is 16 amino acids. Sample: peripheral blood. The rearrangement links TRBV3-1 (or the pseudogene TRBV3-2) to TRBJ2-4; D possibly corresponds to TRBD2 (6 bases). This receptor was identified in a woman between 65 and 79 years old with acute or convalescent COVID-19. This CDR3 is CASSQDAGLVKNIQYF. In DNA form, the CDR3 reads TGTGCCAGCAGCCAAGATGCGGGGTTAGTCAAAAACATTCAGTACTTC.